Sequencing of this T cell receptor (beta chain) was carried out in a study of neoadjuvant anti-PD-1 for oral cavity cancer. Whole-study findings and limits: Treg/Th17 ratio rose with pretreatment blood and fell with post-treatment tumor TCRbeta clonality.

Libraries were prepared by immunoSEQ multiplex PCR; TCRdb keeps only in-frame clonotypes and omits some of them. The table includes more than 13,000 clones, approximately 70% detected once. Time point given: after neoadjuvant nivolumab, at surgical resection. As regards this clone: What it binds is unknown.

The CDR3 is 15 amino acids. The germline V and J ends were trimmed by 0 bases and 1 base, with 9 bases remaining between them. Germline CDR1 is WSHSY and CDR2 is SAAADI. The TCR comes from a person aged 40 to 85 with oral cavity squamous cell carcinoma. The gene calls are TRBV10-2 and TRBJ1-1, with D uncertain. Material: PBMCs, obtained after nivolumab (anti-PD-1) treatment. The CDR3 loop is CASSESNHRNTEAFF. The CDR3 coding sequence is TGCGCCAGCAGTGAGTCGAATCACAGGAACACTGAAGCTTTCTTT.